Detailed here is one T cell receptor beta chain. Enrolment of Seattle patients took place during active infection, and they were followed longitudinally. Profiling relied on immunoSEQ multiplex PCR, and the TCRdb table lists in-frame clones only, not all of them. Of 450,000 or so clones listed, around 90% were seen once; the top ten hold less than 0.95%. This sample is drawn from a study of blood T cell repertoires in COVID-19. Turning to the study itself: PBMCs, B-cell-depleted T cells, or T cells were the source of the cDNA or gDNA that made up the material.

The CDR3 contains 13 residues. The V end lost 2 bases, the J end lost 5 bases, and 7 bases lay between the germline ends. CDR1 is KGHSH, CDR2 LQKENI, per germline. The chain employs TRBV18 and TRBJ2-1; D is uncertain. This clonotype was obtained from a man between 18 and 35 years old with COVID-19, enrolled during active disease. The specimen was peripheral blood. The DNA of the CDR3 is TGTGCCAGCTCACCAGTGGCCAACAATGAGCAGTTCTTC. Amino acids: CASSPVANNEQFF.